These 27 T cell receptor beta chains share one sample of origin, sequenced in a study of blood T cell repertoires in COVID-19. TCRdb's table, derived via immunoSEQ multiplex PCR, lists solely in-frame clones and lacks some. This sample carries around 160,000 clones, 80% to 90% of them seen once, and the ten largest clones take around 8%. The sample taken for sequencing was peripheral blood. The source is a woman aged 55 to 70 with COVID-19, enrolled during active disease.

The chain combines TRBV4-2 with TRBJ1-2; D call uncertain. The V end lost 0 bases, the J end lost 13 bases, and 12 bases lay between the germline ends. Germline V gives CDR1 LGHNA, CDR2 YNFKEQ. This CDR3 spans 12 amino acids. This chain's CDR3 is CASSQDALFFTF. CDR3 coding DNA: TGTGCCAGCAGCCAAGATGCGTTATTTTTCACCTTC.

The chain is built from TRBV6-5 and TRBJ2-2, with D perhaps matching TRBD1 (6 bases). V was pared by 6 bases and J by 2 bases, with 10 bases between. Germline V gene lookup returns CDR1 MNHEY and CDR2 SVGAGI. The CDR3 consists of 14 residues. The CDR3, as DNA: TGTGCCAGCAGCCGGGACACTAACACCGGGGAGCTGTTTTTT. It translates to CASSRDTNTGELFF.

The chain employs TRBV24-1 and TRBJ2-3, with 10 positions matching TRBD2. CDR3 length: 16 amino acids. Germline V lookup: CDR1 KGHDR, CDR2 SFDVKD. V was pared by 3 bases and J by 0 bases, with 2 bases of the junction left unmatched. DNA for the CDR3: TGTGCCACCAGTGATCTAGCGGGGGTAAGCACAGATACGCAGTATTTT. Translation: CATSDLAGVSTDTQYF.

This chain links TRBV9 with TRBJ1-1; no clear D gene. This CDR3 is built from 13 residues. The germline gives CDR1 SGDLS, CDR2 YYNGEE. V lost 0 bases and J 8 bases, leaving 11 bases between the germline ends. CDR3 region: CASSVEGSGEAFF. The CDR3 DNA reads TGTGCCAGCAGCGTAGAGGGCAGCGGAGAAGCTTTCTTT.

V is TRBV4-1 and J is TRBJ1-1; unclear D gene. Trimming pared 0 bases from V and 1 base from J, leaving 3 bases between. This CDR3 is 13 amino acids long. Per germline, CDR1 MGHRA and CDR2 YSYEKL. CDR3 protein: CASSQDGNTEAFF. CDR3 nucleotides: TGCGCCAGCAGCCAAGACGGGAACACTGAAGCTTTCTTT.

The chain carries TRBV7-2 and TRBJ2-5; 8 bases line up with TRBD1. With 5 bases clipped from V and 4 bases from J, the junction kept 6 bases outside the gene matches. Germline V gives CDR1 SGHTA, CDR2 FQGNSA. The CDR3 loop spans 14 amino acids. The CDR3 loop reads CASSESTGGETQYF. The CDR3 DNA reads TGTGCCAGCAGCGAGAGTACAGGGGGAGAGACCCAGTACTTC.

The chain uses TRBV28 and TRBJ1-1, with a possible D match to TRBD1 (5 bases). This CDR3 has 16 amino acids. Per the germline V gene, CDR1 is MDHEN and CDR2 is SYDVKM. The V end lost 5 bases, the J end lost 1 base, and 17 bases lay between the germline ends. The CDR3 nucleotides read TGTGCCAGCAGTCTCCTAAGGGTAGGGGCGAACACTGAAGCTTTCTTT. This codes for CASSLLRVGANTEAFF.

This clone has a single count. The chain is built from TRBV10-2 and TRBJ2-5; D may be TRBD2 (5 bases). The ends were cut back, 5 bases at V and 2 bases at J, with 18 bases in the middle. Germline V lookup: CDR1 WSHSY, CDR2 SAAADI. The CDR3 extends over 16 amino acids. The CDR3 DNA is TGCGCCAGCAGTCTCACCTCGGAGAGGGCGCAAGAGACCCAGTACTTC. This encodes CASSLTSERAQETQYF.

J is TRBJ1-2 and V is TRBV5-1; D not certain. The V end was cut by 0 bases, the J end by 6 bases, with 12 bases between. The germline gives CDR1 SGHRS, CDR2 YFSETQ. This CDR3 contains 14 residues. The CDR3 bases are TGCGCCAGCAGCTTGGTGGCGGCAGTGGATGGCTACACCTTC. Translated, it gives CASSLVAAVDGYTF.

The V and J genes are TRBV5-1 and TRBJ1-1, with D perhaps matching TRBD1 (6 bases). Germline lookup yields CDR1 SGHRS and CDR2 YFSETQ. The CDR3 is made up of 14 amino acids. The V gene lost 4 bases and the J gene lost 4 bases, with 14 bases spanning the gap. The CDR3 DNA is TGCGCCAGCAGCCCCGGACAGCCTGGCACTGAAGCTTTCTTT. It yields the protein CASSPGQPGTEAFF.

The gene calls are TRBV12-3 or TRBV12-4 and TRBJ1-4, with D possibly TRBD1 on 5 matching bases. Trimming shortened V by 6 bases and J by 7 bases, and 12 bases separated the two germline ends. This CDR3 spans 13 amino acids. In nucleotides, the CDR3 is TGTGCCAGCAGGCCGCCTCAGGGTGAAAAACTGTTTTTT. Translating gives CASRPPQGEKLFF.

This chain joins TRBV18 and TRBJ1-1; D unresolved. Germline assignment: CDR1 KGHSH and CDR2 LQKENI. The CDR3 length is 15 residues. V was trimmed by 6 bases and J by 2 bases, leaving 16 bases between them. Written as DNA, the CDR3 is TGTGCCAGCTCGCGCGAGGGAGGACTTAACACTGAAGCTTTCTTT. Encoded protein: CASSREGGLNTEAFF.

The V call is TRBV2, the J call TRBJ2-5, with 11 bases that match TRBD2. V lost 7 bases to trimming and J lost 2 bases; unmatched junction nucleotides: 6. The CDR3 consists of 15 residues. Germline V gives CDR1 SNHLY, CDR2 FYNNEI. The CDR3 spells CASKALAGGQETQYF. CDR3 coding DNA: TGTGCCAGCAAGGCCCTAGCGGGGGGACAAGAGACCCAGTACTTC. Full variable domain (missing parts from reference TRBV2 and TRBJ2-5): EPEVTQTPSHQVTQMGQEVILRCVPISNHLYFYWYRQILGQKVEFLVSFYNNEISEKSEIFDDQFSVERPDGSNFTLKIRSTKLEDSAMYFCASKALAGGQETQYFGPGTRLLVL.

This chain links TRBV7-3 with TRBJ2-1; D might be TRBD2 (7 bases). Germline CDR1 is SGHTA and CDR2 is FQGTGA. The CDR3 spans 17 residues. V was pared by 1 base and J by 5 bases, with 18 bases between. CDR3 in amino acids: CASSLRAGAGADNEQFF. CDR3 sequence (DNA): TGTGCCAGCAGCTTAAGGGCCGGGGCGGGGGCCGACAATGAGCAGTTCTTC.

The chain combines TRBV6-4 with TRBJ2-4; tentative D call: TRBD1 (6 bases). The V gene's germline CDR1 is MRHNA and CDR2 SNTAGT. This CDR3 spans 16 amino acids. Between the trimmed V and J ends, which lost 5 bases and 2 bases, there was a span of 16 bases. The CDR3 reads CASSCRVRGSKNIQYF. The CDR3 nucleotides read TGTGCCAGCAGTTGCCGGGTAAGGGGGTCCAAAAACATTCAGTACTTC.

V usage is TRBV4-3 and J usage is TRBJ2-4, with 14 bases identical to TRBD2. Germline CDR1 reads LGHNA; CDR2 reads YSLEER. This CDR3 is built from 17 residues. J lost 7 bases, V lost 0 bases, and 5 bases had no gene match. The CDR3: CASSQEARLAGGNIQYF. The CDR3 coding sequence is TGCGCCAGCAGCCAAGAAGCCAGACTAGCGGGGGGGAACATTCAGTACTTC.

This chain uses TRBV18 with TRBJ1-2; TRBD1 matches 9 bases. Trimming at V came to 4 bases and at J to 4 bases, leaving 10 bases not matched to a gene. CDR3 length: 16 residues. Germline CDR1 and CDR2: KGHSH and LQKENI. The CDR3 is CASSRPTGGLLYGYTF. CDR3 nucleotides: TGTGCCAGCTCACGACCGACAGGGGGGCTTCTCTATGGCTACACCTTC.

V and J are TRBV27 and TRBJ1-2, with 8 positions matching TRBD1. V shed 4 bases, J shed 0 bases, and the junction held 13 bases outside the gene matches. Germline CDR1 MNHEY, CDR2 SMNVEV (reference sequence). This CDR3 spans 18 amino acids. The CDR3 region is CASSSLLQGVRANYGYTF. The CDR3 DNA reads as TGTGCCAGCAGTTCACTACTACAGGGGGTAAGGGCTAACTATGGCTACACCTTC.

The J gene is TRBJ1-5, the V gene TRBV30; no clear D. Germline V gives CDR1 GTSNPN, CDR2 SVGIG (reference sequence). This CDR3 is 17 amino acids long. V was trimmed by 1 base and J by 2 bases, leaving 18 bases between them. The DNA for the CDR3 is TGTGCCTGGAGTGGGGAGGGAGGGAGTATAGGCAATCAGCCCCAGCATTTT. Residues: CAWSGEGGSIGNQPQHF.

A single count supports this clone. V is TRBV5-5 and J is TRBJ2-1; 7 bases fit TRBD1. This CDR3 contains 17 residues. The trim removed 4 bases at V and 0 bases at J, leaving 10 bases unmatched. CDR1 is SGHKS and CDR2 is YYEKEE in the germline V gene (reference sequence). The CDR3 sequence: CASSDDRVPSSYNEQFF. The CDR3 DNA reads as TGTGCCAGCAGCGACGACAGGGTCCCTAGCTCCTACAATGAGCAGTTCTTC.

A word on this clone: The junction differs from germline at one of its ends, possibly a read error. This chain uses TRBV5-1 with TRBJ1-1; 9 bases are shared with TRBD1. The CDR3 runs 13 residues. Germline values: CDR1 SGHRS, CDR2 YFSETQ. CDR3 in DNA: TGCGCCAGCAGCCTTTTACAGGGGGCTGATGCTTTCTTT. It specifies CASSLLQGADAFF.

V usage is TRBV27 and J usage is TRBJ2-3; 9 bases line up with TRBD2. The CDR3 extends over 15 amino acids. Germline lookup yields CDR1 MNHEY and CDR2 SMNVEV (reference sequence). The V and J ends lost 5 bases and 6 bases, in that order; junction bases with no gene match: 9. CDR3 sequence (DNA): TGTGCCAGCAGTGTCCTCGCGGGGGGGTATGATACGCAGTATTTT. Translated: CASSVLAGGYDTQYF.

The CDR3 DNA reads as TGTGCCAGCAGCTTAGCACCGGGAGCTTTCTATGGCTACACCTTC. It encodes CASSLAPGAFYGYTF. The chain has TRBV11-1 and TRBJ1-2; D not certain. The CDR3 loop spans 15 amino acids. V lost 0 bases to trimming and J lost 4 bases, with 12 bases between them. In germline, CDR1 is SGHAT, CDR2 FQDESV (reference sequence).

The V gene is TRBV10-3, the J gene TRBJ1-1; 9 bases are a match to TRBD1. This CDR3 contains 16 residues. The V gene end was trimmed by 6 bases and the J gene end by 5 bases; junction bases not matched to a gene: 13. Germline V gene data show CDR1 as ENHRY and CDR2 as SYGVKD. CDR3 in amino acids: CAIRSSGTGHPTEAFF. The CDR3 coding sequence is TGTGCCATCAGGTCCTCCGGGACAGGGCATCCAACTGAAGCTTTCTTT.

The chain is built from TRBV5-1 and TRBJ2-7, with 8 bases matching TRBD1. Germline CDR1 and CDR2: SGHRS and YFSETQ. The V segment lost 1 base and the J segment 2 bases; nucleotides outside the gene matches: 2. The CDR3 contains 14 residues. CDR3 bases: TGCGCCAGCAGCTTGACAGGGGGTCCCTACGAGCAGTACTTC. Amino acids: CASSLTGGPYEQYF.

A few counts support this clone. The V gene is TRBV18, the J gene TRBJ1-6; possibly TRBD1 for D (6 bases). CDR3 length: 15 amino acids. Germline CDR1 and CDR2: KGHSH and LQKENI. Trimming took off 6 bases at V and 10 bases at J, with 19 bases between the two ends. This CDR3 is CASSPFDRPGSPLHF. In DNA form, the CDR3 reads TGTGCCAGCTCCCCCTTCGACAGGCCGGGCTCACCCCTCCACTTT.

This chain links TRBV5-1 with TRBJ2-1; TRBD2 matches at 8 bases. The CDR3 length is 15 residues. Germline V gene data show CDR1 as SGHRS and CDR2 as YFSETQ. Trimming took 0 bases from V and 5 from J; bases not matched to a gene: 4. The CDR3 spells CASSLGGGGNNEQFF. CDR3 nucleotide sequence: TGCGCCAGCAGCTTGGGTGGCGGGGGGAACAATGAGCAGTTCTTC.